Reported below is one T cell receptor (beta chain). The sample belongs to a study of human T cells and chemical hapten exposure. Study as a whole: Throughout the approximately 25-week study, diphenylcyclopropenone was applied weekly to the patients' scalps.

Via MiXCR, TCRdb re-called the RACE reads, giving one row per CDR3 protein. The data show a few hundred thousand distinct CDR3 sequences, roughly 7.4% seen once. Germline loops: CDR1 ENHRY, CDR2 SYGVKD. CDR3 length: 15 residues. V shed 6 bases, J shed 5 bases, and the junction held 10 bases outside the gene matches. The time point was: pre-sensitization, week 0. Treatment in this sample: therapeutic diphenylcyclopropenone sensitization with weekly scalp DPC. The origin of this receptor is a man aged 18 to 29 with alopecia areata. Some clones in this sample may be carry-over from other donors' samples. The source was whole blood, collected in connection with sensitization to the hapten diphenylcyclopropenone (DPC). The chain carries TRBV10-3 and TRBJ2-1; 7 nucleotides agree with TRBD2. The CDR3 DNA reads TGTGCCATCAGGGCGGGGGACTCAACCAACAATGAGCAGTTCTTC. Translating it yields CAIRAGDSTNNEQFF.